This TCR beta chain originates from a study of CD8 T cells in ankylosing spondylitis (dated by TCRdb to about 2017). Context from the whole study: T cell receptor beta repertoires were profiled in healthy donors and ankylosing spondylitis patients so that disease-linked TCR variants could be found. Peripheral blood samples were taken, and synovial fluid was additionally collected from ankylosing spondylitis patients. The full study cohort was made up of 25 to 30 ankylosing spondylitis patients and about a hundred healthy donors.

Germline trimming amounts to 5 bases on V and 1 base on J, with 7 as the count of junction bases outside the gene matches. Per the germline V gene, SNHLY is the CDR1 and FYNNEI is the CDR2. The CDR3 contains 15 residues, cysteine and phenylalanine counted. Only the CDR3 portion is preserved as DNA: 45 bases, with reading frame beginning at the first base. Overall study outcomes, separate from this receptor: Significant enrichment of the disease-linked clones was reported in matched synovial fluid samples from ankylosing spondylitis patients. Some of the motif variants had been reported before in the synovial fluid and blood of reactive arthritis patients, a finding that suggests common disease-initiation mechanisms. The disease-linked clones had a CD8+ phenotype and were found at relatively low frequencies in peripheral blood. Blood from ankylosing spondylitis patients appeared to be characterized by a TCR beta motif composed of eight highly homologous amino acid variants.

Instrument used: Illumina HiSeq 2500. Quantitative 5'-RACE with molecular barcodes was the method used to prepare the TCR beta libraries. As for how the authors treated the data: Disease-linked TCR variants were identified with a new computational method built on a probabilistic model of VDJ rearrangement. Using fastp trimming at Q25 and MiXCR clonotype assembly, TCRdb reanalyzed the public sequencing data and kept in-frame beta chains. A single entry per CDR3 protein holds the most common genes and DNA from its merged rows. It is TCRdb's table, rather than the study itself, that gives the V and J calls and clone size. The sample table lists a few hundred thousand distinct CDR3 sequences, around 8% of them with a count of one. In total, the top ten clones hold roughly 15% of the sample. This clonotype was counted between two and nine times. Its antigen is not yet known. Base qualities were left out, and no much larger clone turns up one base away.

The chain uses TRBV2 and TRBJ1-1; 7 of the junction bases match TRBD1. The sequenced sample was blood, either unsorted or a sorted T cell fraction (not recorded which). The source is a male donor with ankylosing spondylitis. The DNA sequence reads TGTGCCAGCAGTCCGGGCAGGGGGGGGAACACTGAAGCTTTCTTT. Its translation is CASSPGRGGNTEAFF.